The clone carrying this T cell receptor beta chain was counted at least ten times. Its antigen is unidentified. V lost 6 bases to trimming and J lost 6 bases; unmatched junction nucleotides: 3. The CDR3 sequence is 13 residues long. Germline V gives CDR1 SQVTM, CDR2 ANQGSEA. Other autoimmune diseases, uncontrolled infections, pregnancy or lactation led to the exclusion of patients. This sample is part of a study of Graves' ophthalmopathy and Graves' hyperthyroidism. For repertoire sequencing, the TCR beta CDR3 regions were amplified from RNA transcripts. Investigators did first-round RT-PCR with HTBI primers, then second-round multiplex PCR. TCRdb redid the calling of the multiplex PCR reads with MiXCR, one entry per CDR3 protein. The sample has almost 750,000 distinct CDR3 sequences, about 44% seen once. General study findings and limits: Its predictions of ophthalmopathy progression gave the model 55% to 71% sensitivity and 72% to 85% specificity. Blood samples also showed most expanded thyroid clonotypes exceeding 0.001 frequency.

The genes are TRBV29-1 and TRBJ2-2, with 11 nucleotides matching TRBD1. Sequenced material: peripheral blood. This sequence originates from an adult man with Graves' ophthalmopathy. The CDR3 reads CSVGTGGAGELFF. CDR3 DNA sequence: TGCAGCGTCGGGACAGGGGGAGCCGGGGAGCTGTTTTTT.